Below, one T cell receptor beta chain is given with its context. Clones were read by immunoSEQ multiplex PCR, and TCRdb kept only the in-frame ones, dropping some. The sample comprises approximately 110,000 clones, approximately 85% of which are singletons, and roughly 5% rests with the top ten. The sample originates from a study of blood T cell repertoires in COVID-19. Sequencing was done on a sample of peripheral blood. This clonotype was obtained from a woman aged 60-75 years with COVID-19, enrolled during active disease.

This chain's CDR3 is CASSRDRAYTGELFF. DNA for the CDR3: TGTGCCAGTAGCCGGGACAGGGCTTACACCGGGGAGCTGTTTTTT. V gene TRBV19 combines with J gene TRBJ2-2, with TRBD1 matching over 9 bases. Trimming at V came to 6 bases and at J to 3 bases, leaving 5 bases not matched to a gene. The CDR3 extends over 15 amino acids. Germline V lookup: CDR1 LNHDA, CDR2 SQIVND (reference sequence). The full variable domain, completed using reference TRBV19 and TRBJ2-2, is DGGITQSPKYLFRKEGQNVTLSCEQNLNHDAMYWYRQDPGQGLRLIYYSQIVNDFQKGDIAEGYSVSREKKESFPLTVTSAQKNPTAFYLCASSRDRAYTGELFFGEGSRLTVL.